This TCR beta chain was identified during a study of cytomegalovirus exposure and HLA in healthy donors. On the study more broadly: Later, an analysis reported that the 130 or so validation repertoires had used the same platform as the 666 first-cohort repertoires.

Assay used: immunoSEQ multiplex PCR; TCRdb lists only in-frame clones, some missing. The sample includes 150,000 to 200,000 clones, around 82% seen only once; the top ten take 2.5% to 3%. The CDR3 has 15 residues. V shed 2 bases and J 9 bases; nucleotides not matched to a gene: 4. The germline CDR1 and CDR2 sequences are MNHEY and SMNVEV (reference sequence). The donors were part of the validation cohort of over a hundred subjects. That cohort was separate from the first cohort, which comprised 500 to 850 subjects. The origin of this receptor is a woman between 18 and 29 years old in good health and CMV-seropositive. The chain combines TRBV27 with TRBJ1-6; 10 bases are shared with TRBD1. Sample: PBMCs. The CDR3 spells CASSLRQGAFSPLHF. In nucleotides, the CDR3 is TGTGCCAGCAGTTTAAGACAGGGGGCCTTTTCACCCCTCCACTTT.